The text below deals with one T cell receptor (beta chain). Its specificity is unknown. The sample originates from a study of identical twins. Whole-study results and caveats: The degree of excess twin sharing was weaker in beta out-of-frame sequences. A cross-sectional statistical analysis, not follow-up of the same donors, supported the conclusions. Fewer insertions were carried by abundant cord blood beta clonotypes, but none was seen in memory repertoires. Models predicted too little out-of-frame TCR alpha sharing in monozygotic twins.

MiXCR was run by TCRdb on the 5' RACE reads, yielding one entry per CDR3 protein. In the table there are some 1,600,000 distinct CDR3 sequences, more than 30% of which are singletons. There are 15 residues in the CDR3. Trimming pared 0 bases from V and 11 bases from J, leaving 20 bases between. Germline V gene lookup returns CDR1 SGHKS and CDR2 YYEKEE (reference sequence). The sequence came from a newborn girl in good health. The specimen was cord blood. The chain joins TRBV5-5 to TRBJ2-5, with D perhaps given as TRBD1 or TRBD2 (5 bases each). CDR3 in amino acids: CASSLAWGSDIEQYF. In nucleotides, the CDR3 is TGTGCCAGCAGCTTGGCCTGGGGGTCGGATATTGAGCAGTACTTC.